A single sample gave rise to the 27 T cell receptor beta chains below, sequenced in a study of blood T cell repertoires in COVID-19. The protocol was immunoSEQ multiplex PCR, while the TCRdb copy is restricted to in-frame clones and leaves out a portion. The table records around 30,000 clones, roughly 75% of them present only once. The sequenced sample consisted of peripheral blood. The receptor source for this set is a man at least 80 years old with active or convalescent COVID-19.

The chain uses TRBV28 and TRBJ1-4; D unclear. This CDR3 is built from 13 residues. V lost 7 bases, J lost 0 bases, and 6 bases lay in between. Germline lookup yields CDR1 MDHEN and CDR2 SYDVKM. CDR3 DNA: TGTGCCAGCATGACTGCAACTAATGAAAAACTGTTTTTT. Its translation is CASMTATNEKLFF.

The CDR3 is CASSERPGTSDQKQFF. CDR3 nucleotides: TGTGCCAGCAGCGAGCGACCCGGGACTAGCGACCAGAAGCAGTTCTTC. The chain combines TRBV5-6 with TRBJ2-1; 10 bases are a match to TRBD2. V was clipped by 4 bases and J by 11 bases; unmatched bases: 15. The CDR3 is 16 residues long. Germline CDR1 is SGHDT and CDR2 is YYEEEE.

The CDR3 loop is CAISESARTGSYEQYF. CDR3 DNA sequence: TGTGCCATCAGTGAGTCCGCCCGGACAGGCTCCTACGAGCAGTACTTC. V is TRBV10-3 and J is TRBJ2-7; 7 bases align to TRBD1. Germline assignment: CDR1 ENHRY and CDR2 SYGVKD. This CDR3 comprises 16 residues. Trimming cost V 0 bases and J 0 bases; bases outside gene matches: 5.

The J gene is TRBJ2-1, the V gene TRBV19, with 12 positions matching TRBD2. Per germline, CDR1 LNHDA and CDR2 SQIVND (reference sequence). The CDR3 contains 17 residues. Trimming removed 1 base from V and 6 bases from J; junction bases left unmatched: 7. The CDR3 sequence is CASSIAPSSGRANEQFF. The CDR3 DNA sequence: TGTGCCAGTAGTATAGCCCCATCTAGCGGGAGGGCCAATGAGCAGTTCTTC.

In DNA form, the CDR3 reads TGTGCCAGCAGCTTTGAGGAATTCCGGGACAGCGTTACGCAGTATTTT. This gives the protein CASSFEEFRDSVTQYF. The chain employs TRBV7-2 and TRBJ2-3, with 7 positions matching TRBD1. The CDR3 spans 16 residues. The V segment lost 3 bases and the J segment 8 bases; nucleotides outside the gene matches: 14. Germline V gene data show CDR1 as SGHTA and CDR2 as FQGNSA.

The CDR3 sequence: CATSRELNSPLHF. The DNA of the CDR3 is TGTGCCACCAGCAGGGAATTGAATTCACCCCTCCACTTT. The chain employs TRBV24-1 and TRBJ1-6, with D possibly matching TRBD1 (5 bases). The CDR3 has 13 amino acids. The V end lost 7 bases, the J end lost 7 bases, and 10 bases lay between the germline ends. Germline CDR1 and CDR2: KGHDR and SFDVKD.

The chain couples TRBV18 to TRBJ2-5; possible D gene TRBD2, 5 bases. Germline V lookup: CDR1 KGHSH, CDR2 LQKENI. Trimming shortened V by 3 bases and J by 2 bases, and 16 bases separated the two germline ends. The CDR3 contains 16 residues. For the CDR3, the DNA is TGTGCCAGCTCACCGCGGAGCGGAAGGGAACAAGAGACCCAGTACTTC. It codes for CASSPRSGREQETQYF.

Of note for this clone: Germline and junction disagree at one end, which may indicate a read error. The CDR3 is CASSLDDRGLNYEQYF. The CDR3 DNA follows: TGTGCCAGCAGCCTAGATGACAGGGGGCTAAACTACGAGCAGTACTTC. V gene TRBV11-2 combines with J gene TRBJ2-7; 10 nucleotides line up with TRBD1. The CDR3 spans 16 residues. Per germline, CDR1 SGHAT and CDR2 FQNNGV.

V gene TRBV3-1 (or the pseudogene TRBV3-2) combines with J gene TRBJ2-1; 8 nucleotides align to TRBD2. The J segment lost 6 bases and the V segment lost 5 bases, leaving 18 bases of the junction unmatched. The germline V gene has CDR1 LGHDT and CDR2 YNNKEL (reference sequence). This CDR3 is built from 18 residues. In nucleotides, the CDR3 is TGTGCCAGCAGCTCCCGGTTAACGGGAGGGCCATTTGGCAATGAGCAGTTCTTC. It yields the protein CASSSRLTGGPFGNEQFF.

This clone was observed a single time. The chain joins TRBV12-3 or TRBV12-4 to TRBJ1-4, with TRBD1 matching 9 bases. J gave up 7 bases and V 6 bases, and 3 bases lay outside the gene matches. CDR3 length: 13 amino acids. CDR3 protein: CASRYRGLEKLFF. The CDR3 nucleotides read TGTGCCAGCAGATACAGGGGGCTTGAAAAACTGTTTTTT.

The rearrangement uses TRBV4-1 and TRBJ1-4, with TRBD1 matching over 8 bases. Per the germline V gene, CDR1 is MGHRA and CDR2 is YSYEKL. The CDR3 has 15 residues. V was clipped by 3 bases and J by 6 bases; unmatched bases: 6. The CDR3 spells CASSHNPDRDEKLFF. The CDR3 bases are TGCGCCAGCAGCCACAACCCGGACAGGGATGAAAAACTGTTTTTT.

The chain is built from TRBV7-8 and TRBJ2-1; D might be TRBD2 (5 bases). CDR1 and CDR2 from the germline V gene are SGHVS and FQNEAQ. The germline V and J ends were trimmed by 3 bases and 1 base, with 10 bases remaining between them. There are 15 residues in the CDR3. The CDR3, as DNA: TGTGCCAGCAGCTTGTCCGCGGGTTCCTACAATGAGCAGTTCTTC. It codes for CASSLSAGSYNEQFF.

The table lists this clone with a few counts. CDR3 in amino acids: CASSTRQGAHGYTF. The DNA for the CDR3 is TGTGCCAGCAGCACGAGACAGGGGGCTCATGGCTACACCTTC. The J gene is TRBJ1-2, the V gene TRBV21-1; the table calls TRBD1, which could not be checked here. TRBV21-1 is tagged as a pseudogene. The CDR3 runs to 14 residues.

CDR3 sequence reads: CASSHMGLAGGRGDTQYF. In DNA form, the CDR3 reads TGCGCCAGCAGCCATATGGGACTAGCGGGAGGGCGTGGAGATACGCAGTATTTT. The rearrangement joins TRBV5-1 to TRBJ2-3; 16 nucleotides line up with TRBD2. The CDR3 consists of 18 residues. J lost 5 bases, V lost 4 bases, and 10 bases had no gene match. CDR1 SGHRS and CDR2 YFSETQ come from the germline V gene.

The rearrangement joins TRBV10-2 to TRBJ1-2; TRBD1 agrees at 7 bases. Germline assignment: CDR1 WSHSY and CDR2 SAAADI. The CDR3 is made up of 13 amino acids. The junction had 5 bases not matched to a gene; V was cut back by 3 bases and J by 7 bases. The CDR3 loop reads CASSEKGAGGYTF. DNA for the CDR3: TGCGCCAGCAGTGAAAAGGGGGCTGGTGGCTACACCTTC.

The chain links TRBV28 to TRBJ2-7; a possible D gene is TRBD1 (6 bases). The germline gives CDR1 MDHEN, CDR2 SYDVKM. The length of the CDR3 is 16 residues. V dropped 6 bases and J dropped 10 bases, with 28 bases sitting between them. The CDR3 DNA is TGTGCCAGCAGCAAGCTCCTGCCAAACGGATACAGGGTTCAGTACTTC. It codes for CASSKLLPNGYRVQYF.

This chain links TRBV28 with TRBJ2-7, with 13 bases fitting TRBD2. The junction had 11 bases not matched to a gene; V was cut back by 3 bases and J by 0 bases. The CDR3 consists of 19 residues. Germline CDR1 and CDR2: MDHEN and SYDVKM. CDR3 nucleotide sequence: TGTGCCAGCAGTTTTAGGCGTTTACTAGCGGGAGGGAGCTCCTACGAGCAGTACTTC. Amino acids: CASSFRRLLAGGSSYEQYF.

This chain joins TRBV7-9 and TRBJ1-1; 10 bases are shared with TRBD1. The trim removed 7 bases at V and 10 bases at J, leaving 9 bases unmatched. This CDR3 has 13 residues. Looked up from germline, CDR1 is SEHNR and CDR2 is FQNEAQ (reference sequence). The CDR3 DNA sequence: TGTGCCAGCAACTCGGGGACAGGGGATAGAGCTTTCTTT. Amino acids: CASNSGTGDRAFF.

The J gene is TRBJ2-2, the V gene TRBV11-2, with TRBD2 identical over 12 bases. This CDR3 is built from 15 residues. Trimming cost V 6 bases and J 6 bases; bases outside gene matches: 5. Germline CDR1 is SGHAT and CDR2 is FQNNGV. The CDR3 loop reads CASRIGLAGSGELFF. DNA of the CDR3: TGTGCCAGCAGGATCGGACTAGCGGGATCCGGGGAGCTGTTTTTT.

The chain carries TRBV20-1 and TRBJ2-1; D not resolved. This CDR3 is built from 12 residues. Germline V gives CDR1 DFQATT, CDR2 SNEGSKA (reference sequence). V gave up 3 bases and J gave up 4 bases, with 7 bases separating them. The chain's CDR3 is CSASKQYNEQFF. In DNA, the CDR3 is TGCAGTGCTAGTAAACAGTACAATGAGCAGTTCTTC.

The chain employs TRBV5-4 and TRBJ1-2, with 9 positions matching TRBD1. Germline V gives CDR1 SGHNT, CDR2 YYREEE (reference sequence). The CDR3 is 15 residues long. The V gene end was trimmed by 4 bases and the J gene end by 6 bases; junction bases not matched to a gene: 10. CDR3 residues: CASSLNRGLADGYTF. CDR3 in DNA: TGTGCCAGCAGCCTAAACAGGGGGCTGGCTGATGGCTACACCTTC.

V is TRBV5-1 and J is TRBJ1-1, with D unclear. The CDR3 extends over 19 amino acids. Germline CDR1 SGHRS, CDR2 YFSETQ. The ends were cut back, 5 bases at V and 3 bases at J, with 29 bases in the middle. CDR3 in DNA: TGCGCCAGCAGTTTTGGTTCCCTGGGAAGCGGTGGTGGTGACACTGAAGCTTTCTTT. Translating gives CASSFGSLGSGGGDTEAFF.

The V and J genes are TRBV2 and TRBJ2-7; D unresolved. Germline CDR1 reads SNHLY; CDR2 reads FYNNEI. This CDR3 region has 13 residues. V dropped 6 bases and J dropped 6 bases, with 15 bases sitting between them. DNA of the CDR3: TGTGCCAGCAGCGAGGAGAGGAAAATCGAGCAGTACTTC. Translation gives CASSEERKIEQYF.

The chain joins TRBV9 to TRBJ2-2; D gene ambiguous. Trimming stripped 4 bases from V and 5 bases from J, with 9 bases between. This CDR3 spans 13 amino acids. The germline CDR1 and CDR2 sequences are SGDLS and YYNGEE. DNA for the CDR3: TGTGCCAGCAGCCCTCGTGCGACCGGGGAGCTGTTTTTT. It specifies CASSPRATGELFF.

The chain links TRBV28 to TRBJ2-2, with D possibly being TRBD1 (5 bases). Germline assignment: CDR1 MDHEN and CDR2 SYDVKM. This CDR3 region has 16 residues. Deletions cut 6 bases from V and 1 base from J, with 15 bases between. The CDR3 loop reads CASSSSSTGNTGELFF. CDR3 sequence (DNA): TGTGCCAGCAGCTCGTCCTCAACAGGGAACACCGGGGAGCTGTTTTTT.

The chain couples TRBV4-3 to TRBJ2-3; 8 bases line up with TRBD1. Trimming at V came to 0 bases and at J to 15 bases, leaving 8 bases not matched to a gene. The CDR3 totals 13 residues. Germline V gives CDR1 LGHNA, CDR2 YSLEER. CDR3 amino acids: CASSQDRDRRQYF. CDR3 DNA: TGCGCCAGCAGCCAAGATCGGGACAGGAGGCAATATTTT.

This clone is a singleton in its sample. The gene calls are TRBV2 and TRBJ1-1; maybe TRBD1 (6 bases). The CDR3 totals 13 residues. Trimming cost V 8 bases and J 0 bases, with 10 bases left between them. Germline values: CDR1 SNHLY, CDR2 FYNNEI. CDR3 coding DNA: TGTGCCAGCCTCAGGGGATTGAACACTGAAGCTTTCTTT. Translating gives CASLRGLNTEAFF.